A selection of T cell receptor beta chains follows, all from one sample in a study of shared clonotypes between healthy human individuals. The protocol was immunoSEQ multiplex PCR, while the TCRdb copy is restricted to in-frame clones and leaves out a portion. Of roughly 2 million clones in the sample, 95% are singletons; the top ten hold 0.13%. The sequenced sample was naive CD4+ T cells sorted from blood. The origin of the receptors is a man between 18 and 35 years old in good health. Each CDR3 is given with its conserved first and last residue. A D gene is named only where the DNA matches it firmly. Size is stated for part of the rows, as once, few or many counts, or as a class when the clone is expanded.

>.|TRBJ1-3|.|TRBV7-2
CASSLLLVGANGNTIYF
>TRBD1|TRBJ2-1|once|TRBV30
CAWRTWQGAYNEQFF
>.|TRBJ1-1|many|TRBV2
CASSEGRVTEAFF
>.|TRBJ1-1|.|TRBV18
CASSLTTGMNTEAFF
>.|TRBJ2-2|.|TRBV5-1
CASSWGTGSGELFF
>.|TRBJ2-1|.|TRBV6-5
CASSPLGAGYNEQFF
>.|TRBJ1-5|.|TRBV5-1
CASSLDGAGNQPQHF
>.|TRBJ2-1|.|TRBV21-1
CASSPLSGGSSYNEQFF
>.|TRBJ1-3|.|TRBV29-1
CSVEDQGTGNTIYF
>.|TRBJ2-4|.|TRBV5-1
CASSIRGSGVKAKNIQYF
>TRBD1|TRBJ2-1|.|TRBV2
CASWGQDSHNEQFF
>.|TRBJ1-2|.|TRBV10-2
CASSESKREPGYTF
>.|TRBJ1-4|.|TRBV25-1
CASSRYGDEKLFF
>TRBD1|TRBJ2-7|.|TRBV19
CASSIEGQGVYEQYF
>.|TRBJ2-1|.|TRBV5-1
CASSLEGSPYNEQFF
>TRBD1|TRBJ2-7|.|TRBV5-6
CASSLGTGGNYEQYF
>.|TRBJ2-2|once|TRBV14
CASSPGEPWETGELFF
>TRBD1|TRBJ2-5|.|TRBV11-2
CASSSRQGRETQYF
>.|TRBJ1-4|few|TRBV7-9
CASRLGGEKLFF
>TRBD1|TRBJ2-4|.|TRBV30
CAWRRQGTGKNIQYF
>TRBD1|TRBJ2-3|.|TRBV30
CAWSTTGGFADTQYF
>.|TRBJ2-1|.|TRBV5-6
CASSLSMGVPFYNEQFF
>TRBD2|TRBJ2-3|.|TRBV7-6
CASSLTSPQVPDAQYF
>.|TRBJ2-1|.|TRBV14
CASSQVVGQSSYNEQFF
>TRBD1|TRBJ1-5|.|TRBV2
CASSDTTGIQPQHF
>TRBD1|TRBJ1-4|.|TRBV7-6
CASSQQQGAANEKLFF